The entry below gives a single T cell receptor (beta chain) sequence along with its context. What it recognizes is unknown. About 0.45 to 1 ug RNA was reverse transcribed with random hexamers. The method of amplification for TCR beta CDR3 was immunoSEQ multiplex PCR, covering 54 Vbeta and 13 Jbeta. TCRdb reprocessed the immunoSEQ multiplex PCR reads with MiXCR, giving one entry per CDR3 protein. The sample has roughly 70,000 distinct CDR3 sequences; nearly 96% are singletons. The data originate from a study of CD8 T cells in Susac syndrome. Points from the study as a whole: In its TCR sequencing and HLA analysis, the study acknowledged that the number of individuals was relatively small.

Sequencing of TCR beta was undertaken in CD8+ and CD4+ T cells derived from blood. Negative isolation yielded CD4+ and CD8+ T cells, and FACS enriched TEMRA cells. V was shortened by 4 bases and J by 6 bases, with 13 bases between the two germline ends. CDR1 and CDR2 (germline): MDHEN, SYDVKM. This CDR3 has 14 residues. The sequence came from a human donor with multiple sclerosis. The chain is built from TRBV28 and TRBJ1-5; D perhaps matches TRBD1 (5 bases). The sequenced material came from CD4+ T cells from PBMCs. The CDR3 sequence is CASSSGGGTQPQHF. Here the CDR3 DNA reads TGTGCCAGCAGTTCCGGTGGGGGTACTCAGCCCCAGCATTTT.